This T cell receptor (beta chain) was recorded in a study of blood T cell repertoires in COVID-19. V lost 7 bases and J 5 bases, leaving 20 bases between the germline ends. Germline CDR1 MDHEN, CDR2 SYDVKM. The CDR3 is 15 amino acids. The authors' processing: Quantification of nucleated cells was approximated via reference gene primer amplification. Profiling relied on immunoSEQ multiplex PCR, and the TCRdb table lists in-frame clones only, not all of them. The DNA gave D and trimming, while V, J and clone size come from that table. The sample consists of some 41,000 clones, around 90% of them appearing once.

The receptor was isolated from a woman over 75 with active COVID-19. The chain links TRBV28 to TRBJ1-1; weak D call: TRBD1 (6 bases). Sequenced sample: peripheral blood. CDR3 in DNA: TGTGCCAGCAATCGGGGATTTGAGGGGGGGACTGAAGCTTTCTTT. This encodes CASNRGFEGGTEAFF.